The 5 T cell receptor beta chains listed next were all sequenced from one sample in a study of cytotoxic CD8 clonotypes in ibrutinib-treated CLL. Sequencing was performed with immunoSEQ multiplex PCR; in TCRdb, only in-frame clones are kept and a portion is missing. The data hold about 310,000 clones, with just under 80% observed a single time. Sequencing used PBMCs, obtained before ibrutinib treatment. The source of these receptors is a human donor with chronic lymphocytic leukemia.

Here the CDR3 reads CASSPQRQGSSYNEQFF. In DNA, the CDR3 is TGTGCCAGCTCACCACAACGACAGGGGAGCTCCTACAATGAGCAGTTCTTC. V usage is TRBV18 and J usage is TRBJ2-1, with 8 bases that match TRBD1. Losses at the gene ends were 1 base for V and 0 bases for J; bases not matched to a gene: 5. The CDR3 covers 17 residues. Per the germline V gene, CDR1 is KGHSH and CDR2 is LQKENI.

The CDR3 coding sequence is TGTGCCAGCAGCGAAACCGGGACAGGGGTCGAAAAACTGTTTTTT. Its translation: CASSETGTGVEKLFF. The genes are TRBV9 and TRBJ1-4; 10 bases agree with TRBD1. Trimming removed 3 bases from V and 8 bases from J; junction bases left unmatched: 7. CDR3 length: 15 residues. The germline V gene encodes CDR1 SGDLS and CDR2 YYNGEE.

The genes are TRBV19 and TRBJ1-2, with 8 positions matching TRBD1. The CDR3 has 14 amino acids. Germline lookup yields CDR1 LNHDA and CDR2 SQIVND (reference sequence). J was trimmed by 4 bases and V by 3 bases; bases with no gene match: 4. The CDR3 here is CASSIIGTGYGYTF. The CDR3 bases are TGTGCCAGTAGTATTATCGGGACAGGCTATGGCTACACCTTC.

This clone was recorded a few times. This chain joins TRBV5-4 and TRBJ2-3, with TRBD2 matching 8 bases. Germline V gene lookup returns CDR1 SGHNT and CDR2 YYREEE (reference sequence). The CDR3 has 15 residues. After removal of 1 base from V and 4 bases from J, the junction contained 5 bases not matched to a gene. This chain's CDR3 is CASSLRAGAPDTQYF. Written as DNA, the CDR3 is TGTGCCAGCAGCTTGAGAGCGGGAGCCCCAGATACGCAGTATTTT.

This chain connects TRBV6-6 to TRBJ2-7; TRBD1 is a possible D gene (5 bases). The V end was cut by 7 bases, the J end by 3 bases, with 7 bases between. Per germline, CDR1 MNHNY and CDR2 SVGAGI (reference sequence). There are 11 residues in the CDR3. The CDR3, as DNA: TGTGCCAGCACCCAGGGCTACGAGCAGTACTTC. This encodes CASTQGYEQYF.